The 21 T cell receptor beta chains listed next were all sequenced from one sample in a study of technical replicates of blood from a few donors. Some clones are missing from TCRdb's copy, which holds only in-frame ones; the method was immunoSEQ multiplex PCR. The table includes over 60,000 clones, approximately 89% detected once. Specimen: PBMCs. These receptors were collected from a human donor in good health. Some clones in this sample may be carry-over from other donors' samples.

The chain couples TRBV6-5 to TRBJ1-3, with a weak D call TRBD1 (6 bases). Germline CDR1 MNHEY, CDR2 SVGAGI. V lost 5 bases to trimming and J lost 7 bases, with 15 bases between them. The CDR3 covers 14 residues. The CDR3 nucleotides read TGTGCCAGCAGTACAGGGTTTCCTATCAACACCATATATTTT. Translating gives CASSTGFPINTIYF.

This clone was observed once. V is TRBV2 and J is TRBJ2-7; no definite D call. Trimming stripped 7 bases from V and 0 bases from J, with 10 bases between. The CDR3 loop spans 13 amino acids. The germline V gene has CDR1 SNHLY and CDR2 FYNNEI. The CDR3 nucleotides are TGTGCCAGCACCTCTGGGCTCTCCTACGAGCAGTACTTC. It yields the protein CASTSGLSYEQYF.

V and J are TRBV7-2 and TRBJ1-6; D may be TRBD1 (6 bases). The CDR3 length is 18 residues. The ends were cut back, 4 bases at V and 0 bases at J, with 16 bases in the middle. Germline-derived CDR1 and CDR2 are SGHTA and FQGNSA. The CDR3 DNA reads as TGTGCCAGCAGCTCTTGGGAGGGGGTTGGCTCCTATAATTCACCCCTCCACTTT. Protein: CASSSWEGVGSYNSPLHF.

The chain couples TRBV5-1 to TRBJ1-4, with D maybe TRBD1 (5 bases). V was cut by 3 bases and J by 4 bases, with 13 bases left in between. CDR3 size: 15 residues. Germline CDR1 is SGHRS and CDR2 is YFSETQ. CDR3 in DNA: TGCGCCAGCAGCTCCCAGGGTGGCGGTAATGAAAAACTGTTTTTT. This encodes CASSSQGGGNEKLFF.

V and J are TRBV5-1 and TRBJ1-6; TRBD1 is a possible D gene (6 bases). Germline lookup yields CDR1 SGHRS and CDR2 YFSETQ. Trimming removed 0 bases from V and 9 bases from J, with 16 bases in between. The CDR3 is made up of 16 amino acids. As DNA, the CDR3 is TGCGCCAGCAGCTTGGATTTGGGGGGGCGCGGTTCACCCCTCCACTTT. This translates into CASSLDLGGRGSPLHF. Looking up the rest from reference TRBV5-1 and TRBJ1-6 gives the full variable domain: KAGVTQTPRYLIKTRGQQVTLSCSPISGHRSVSWYQQTPGQGLQFLFEYFSETQRNKGNFPGRFSGRQFSNSRSEMNVSTLELGDSALYLCASSLDLGGRGSPLHFGNGTRLTVT.

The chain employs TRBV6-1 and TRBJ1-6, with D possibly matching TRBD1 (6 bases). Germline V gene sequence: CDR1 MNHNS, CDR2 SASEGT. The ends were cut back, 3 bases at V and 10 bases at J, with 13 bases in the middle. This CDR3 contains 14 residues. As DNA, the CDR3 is TGTGCCAGCAGTGACAGGGGAACCAAATCACCCCTCCACTTT. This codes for CASSDRGTKSPLHF.

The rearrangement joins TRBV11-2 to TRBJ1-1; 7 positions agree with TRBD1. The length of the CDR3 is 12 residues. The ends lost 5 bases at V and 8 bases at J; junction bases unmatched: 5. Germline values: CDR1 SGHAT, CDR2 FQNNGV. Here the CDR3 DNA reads TGTGCCAGCAGCCGGGACAGAGAAGAAGCTTTCTTT. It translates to CASSRDREEAFF.

The CDR3 DNA reads as TGTGCCAGCAGCCTCGTAACTAGCGACCAAGAGACCCAGTACTTC. Residues: CASSLVTSDQETQYF. The chain uses TRBV5-6 and TRBJ2-5; 7 bases agree with TRBD2. Germline CDR1 is SGHDT and CDR2 is YYEEEE. The CDR3 runs to 15 residues. Germline trimming cut 4 bases from V and 0 bases from J; bases unmatched to any gene: 6.

The CDR3 bases are TGCGCCAGCAGCCAAGATCAGGTAGGGGTAAGAGGATCACCCCTCCACTTT. This encodes CASSQDQVGVRGSPLHF. This chain uses TRBV4-1 with TRBJ1-6; possible D gene TRBD1, 5 bases. Germline CDR1 MGHRA, CDR2 YSYEKL. The CDR3 sequence is 17 residues long. V was shortened by 0 bases and J by 10 bases, with 19 bases between the two germline ends.

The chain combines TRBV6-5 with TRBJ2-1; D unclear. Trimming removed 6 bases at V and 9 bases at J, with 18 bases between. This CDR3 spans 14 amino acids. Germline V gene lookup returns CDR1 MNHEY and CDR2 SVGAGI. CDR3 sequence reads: CASRSNSGPTEQFF. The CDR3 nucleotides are TGTGCCAGCAGATCCAACAGTGGGCCCACTGAGCAGTTCTTC.

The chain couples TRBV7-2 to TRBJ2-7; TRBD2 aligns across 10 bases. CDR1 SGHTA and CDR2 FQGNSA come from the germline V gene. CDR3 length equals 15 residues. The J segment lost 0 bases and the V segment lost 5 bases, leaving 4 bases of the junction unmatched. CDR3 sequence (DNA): TGTGCCAGCAGCGAGGCTAGCGGGAGCTCCTACGAGCAGTACTTC. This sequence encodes CASSEASGSSYEQYF.

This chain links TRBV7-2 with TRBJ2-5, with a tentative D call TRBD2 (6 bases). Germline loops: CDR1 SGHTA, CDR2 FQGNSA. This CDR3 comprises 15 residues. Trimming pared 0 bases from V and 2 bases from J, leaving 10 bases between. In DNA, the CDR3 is TGTGCCAGCAGCTTAGCGGGGGGTCTACAAGAGACCCAGTACTTC. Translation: CASSLAGGLQETQYF.

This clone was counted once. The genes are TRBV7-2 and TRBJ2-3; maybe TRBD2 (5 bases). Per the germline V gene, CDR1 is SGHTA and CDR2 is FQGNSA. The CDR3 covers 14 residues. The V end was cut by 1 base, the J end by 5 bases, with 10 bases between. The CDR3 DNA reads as TGTGCCAGCAGCTTAGGTACTAGGTTAGATACGCAGTATTTT. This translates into CASSLGTRLDTQYF.

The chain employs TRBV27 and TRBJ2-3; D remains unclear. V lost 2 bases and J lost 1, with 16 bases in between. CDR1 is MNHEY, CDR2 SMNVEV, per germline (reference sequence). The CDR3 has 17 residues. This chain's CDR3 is CASSLINSSPRTDTQYF. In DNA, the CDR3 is TGTGCCAGCAGTTTAATAAACTCGAGTCCCCGCACAGATACGCAGTATTTT.

CDR3 coding DNA: TGTGCCAGCAGCCCGGGACAGTCGAATGAAAAACTGTTTTTT. Protein: CASSPGQSNEKLFF. The chain couples TRBV7-9 to TRBJ1-4; TRBD1 matches at 7 bases. V was pared by 5 bases and J by 5 bases, with 5 bases of the junction left unmatched. This CDR3 contains 14 residues. Germline V gene data show CDR1 as SEHNR and CDR2 as FQNEAQ (reference sequence).

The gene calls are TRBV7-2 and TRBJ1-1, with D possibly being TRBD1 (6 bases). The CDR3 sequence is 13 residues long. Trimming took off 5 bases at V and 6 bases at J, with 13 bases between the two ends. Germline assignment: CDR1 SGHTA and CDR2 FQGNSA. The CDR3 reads CASSPIEGAEAFF. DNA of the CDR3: TGTGCCAGCAGCCCGATCGAGGGGGCTGAAGCTTTCTTT.

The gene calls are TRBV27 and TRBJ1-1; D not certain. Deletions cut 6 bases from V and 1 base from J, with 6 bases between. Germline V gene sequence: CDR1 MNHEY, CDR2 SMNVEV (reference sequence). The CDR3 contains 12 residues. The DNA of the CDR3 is TGTGCCAGCAGGAGTCAGAACACTGAAGCTTTCTTT. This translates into CASRSQNTEAFF.

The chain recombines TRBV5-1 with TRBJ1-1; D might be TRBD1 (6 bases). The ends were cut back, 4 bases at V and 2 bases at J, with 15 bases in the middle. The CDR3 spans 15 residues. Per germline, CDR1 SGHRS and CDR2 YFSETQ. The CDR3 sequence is CASSPEGGGNTEAFF. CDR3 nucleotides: TGCGCCAGCAGCCCGGAAGGGGGGGGCAACACTGAAGCTTTCTTT.

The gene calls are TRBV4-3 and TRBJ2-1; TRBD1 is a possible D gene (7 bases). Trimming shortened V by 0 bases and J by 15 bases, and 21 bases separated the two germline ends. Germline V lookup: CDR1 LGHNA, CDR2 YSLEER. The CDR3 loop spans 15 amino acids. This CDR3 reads CASSQDRNAGSGGFF. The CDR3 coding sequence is TGCGCCAGCAGCCAAGATAGGAACGCGGGGTCAGGGGGGTTCTTC.

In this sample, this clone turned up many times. CDR3 nucleotides: TGTGCCAGCAGCTTATATCGCAGGGGGAAAGGCTACACCTTC. Translating gives CASSLYRRGKGYTF. The chain is built from TRBV7-3 and TRBJ1-2, with 7 positions matching TRBD1. J gave up 8 bases and V 2 bases, and 8 bases lay outside the gene matches. CDR3 length: 14 amino acids. CDR1 SGHTA and CDR2 FQGTGA come from the germline V gene. Variable domain in full (rest from reference TRBV7-3 and TRBJ1-2): GAGVSQTPSNKVTEKGKYVELRCDPISGHTALYWYRQSLGQGPEFLIYFQGTGAADDSGLPNDRFFAVRPEGSVSTLKIQRTERGDSAVYLCASSLYRRGKGYTFGSGTRLTVV.

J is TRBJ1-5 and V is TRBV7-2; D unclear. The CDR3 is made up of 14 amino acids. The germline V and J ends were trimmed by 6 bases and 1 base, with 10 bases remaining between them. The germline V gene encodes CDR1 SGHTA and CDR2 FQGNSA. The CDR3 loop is CASRAGGSNQPQHF. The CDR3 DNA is TGTGCCAGCAGAGCCGGCGGCAGCAATCAGCCCCAGCATTTT.